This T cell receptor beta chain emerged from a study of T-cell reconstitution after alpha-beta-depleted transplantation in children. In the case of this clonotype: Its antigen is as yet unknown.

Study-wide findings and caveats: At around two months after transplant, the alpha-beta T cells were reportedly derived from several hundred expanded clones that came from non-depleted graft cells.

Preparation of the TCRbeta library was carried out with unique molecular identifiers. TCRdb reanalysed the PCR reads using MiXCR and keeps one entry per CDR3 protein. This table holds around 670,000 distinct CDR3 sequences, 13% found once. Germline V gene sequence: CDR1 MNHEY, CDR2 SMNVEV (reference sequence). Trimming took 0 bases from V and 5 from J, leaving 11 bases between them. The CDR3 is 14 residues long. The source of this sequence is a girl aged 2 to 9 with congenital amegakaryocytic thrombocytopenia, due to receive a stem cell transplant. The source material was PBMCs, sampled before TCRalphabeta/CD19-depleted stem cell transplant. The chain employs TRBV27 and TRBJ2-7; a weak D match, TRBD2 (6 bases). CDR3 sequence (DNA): TGTGCCAGCAGTTTATCGGAGGGTATCCACGAGCAGTACTTC. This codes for CASSLSEGIHEQYF.